These T cell receptor beta chains were read from a single sample in a study of shared clonotypes between healthy human individuals. Clones were sequenced by immunoSEQ multiplex PCR, and TCRdb holds only the in-frame ones, with some missing. The table includes roughly 550,000 clones, 95% to 96% detected once. Material: naive CD8+ T cells sorted from blood. These receptor sequences come from a woman in her thirties in good health. Both conserved end residues are part of each CDR3. A D gene is named only where the DNA matches it firmly. Only some rows state a clone size, as once, few, many or a class for expanded clones.

clone_size: NA; j_call: TRBJ2-3; v_call: TRBV28; d_call: TRBD2; cdr3_aa: CASSLAGGPGTQYF; cdr3_nt: TGTGCCAGCAGTTTAGCGGGAGGGCCGGGTACGCAGTATTTT
clone_size: NA; j_call: TRBJ2-1; v_call: TRBV10-2; d_call: TRBD2; cdr3_aa: CASSLAGPISYNEQFF; cdr3_nt: TGCGCCAGCAGTCTAGCGGGACCCATCTCCTACAATGAGCAGTTCTTC
clone_size: few; j_call: TRBJ1-1; v_call: TRBV7-9; d_call: NA; cdr3_aa: CASSLGEAVNTEAFF; cdr3_nt: TGTGCCAGCAGCTTAGGAGAAGCGGTGAACACTGAAGCTTTCTTT
clone_size: NA; j_call: TRBJ1-1; v_call: TRBV4-2; d_call: TRBD1; cdr3_aa: CASSQARGLGTEAFF; cdr3_nt: TGTGCCAGCAGCCAAGCTAGGGGGCTGGGCACTGAAGCTTTCTTT
clone_size: NA; j_call: TRBJ1-5; v_call: TRBV18; d_call: NA; cdr3_aa: CASSPETVSNQPQHF; cdr3_nt: TGTGCCAGCTCACCAGAAACAGTTAGCAATCAGCCCCAGCATTTT
clone_size: NA; j_call: TRBJ2-7; v_call: TRBV10-1; d_call: NA; cdr3_aa: CASSESSYEQYF; cdr3_nt: TGCGCCAGCAGTGAGTCGTCCTACGAGCAGTACTTC
clone_size: NA; j_call: TRBJ2-7; v_call: TRBV9; d_call: NA; cdr3_aa: CASSGSMGEQYF; cdr3_nt: TGTGCCAGCAGCGGATCCATGGGCGAGCAGTACTTC
clone_size: few; j_call: TRBJ1-5; v_call: TRBV4-2; d_call: NA; cdr3_aa: CASSQDSDSSNQPQHF; cdr3_nt: TGTGCCAGCAGCCAAGATTCGGACAGTAGCAATCAGCCCCAGCATTTT
clone_size: NA; j_call: TRBJ2-1; v_call: TRBV28; d_call: NA; cdr3_aa: CASSLNSDNEQFF; cdr3_nt: TGTGCCAGCAGTTTAAACAGCGACAATGAGCAGTTCTTC
clone_size: NA; j_call: TRBJ2-1; v_call: TRBV27; d_call: NA; cdr3_aa: CASSDLRAGDEQFF; cdr3_nt: TGTGCCAGCAGTGACCTGAGGGCTGGGGATGAGCAGTTCTTC
clone_size: NA; j_call: TRBJ2-7; v_call: TRBV28; d_call: TRBD2; cdr3_aa: CASRMTSGTYEQYF; cdr3_nt: TGTGCCAGCAGAATGACTAGCGGGACGTACGAGCAGTACTTC